The 20 T cell receptor beta chains reported below all come from one sample, sequenced in a study of response to subunit inactivated influenza vaccine. TCRdb analysed the RT-PCR reads with MiXCR anew, one entry per CDR3 protein. The sample carries around 540,000 distinct CDR3 sequences, roughly 12% recorded once. Specimen: PBMCs from blood, collected on the day of vaccination. The source is a man aged 50-59 years who received an inactivated influenza vaccine.

The rearrangement links TRBV5-6 to TRBJ1-1; TRBD1 agrees at 8 bases. The V gene's germline CDR1 is SGHDT and CDR2 YYEEEE. J was trimmed by 11 bases and V by 1 base; bases with no gene match: 16. CDR3 length: 16 amino acids. The chain's CDR3 is CASSLTLDRGLLLAFF. The CDR3 coding sequence is TGTGCCAGCAGCTTGACCCTAGACAGGGGCCTACTGTTGGCTTTCTTT.

This sequence joins TRBV19 and TRBJ2-1; possibly TRBD1 for D (6 bases). From germline, CDR1 is LNHDA and CDR2 SQIVND (reference sequence). CDR3 length: 13 residues. The germline V and J ends were trimmed by 1 base and 12 bases, with 13 bases remaining between them. The CDR3 region is CASSIVPARGQFF. CDR3 nucleotides: TGTGCCAGTAGTATAGTACCGGCCAGGGGGCAGTTCTTC.

In its sample, this clonotype was seen a few times. The chain couples TRBV5-1 to TRBJ2-1; 8 bases are shared with TRBD1. The CDR3 extends over 17 amino acids. The V gene end was trimmed by 3 bases and the J gene end by 3 bases; junction bases not matched to a gene: 11. Germline-derived CDR1 and CDR2 are SGHRS and YFSETQ. The CDR3 region has the DNA TGCGCCAGCAGCTCCTACGGGACAGGTGTGTTCTACAATGAGCAGTTCTTC. Translated, it gives CASSSYGTGVFYNEQFF.

This clonotype was picked up one time. The rearrangement links TRBV15 to TRBJ2-2, with a possible D match to TRBD2 (6 bases). Trimming removed 0 bases at V and 2 bases at J, with 16 bases between. The germline V gene has CDR1 LNHNV and CDR2 YYDKDF (reference sequence). CDR3 length equals 18 residues. Here the CDR3 DNA reads TGTGCCACCAGCAGAGACCTCCTAGCGACCTTCAACACCGGGGAGCTGTTTTTT. Translating it yields CATSRDLLATFNTGELFF. Full variable domain (remainder filled in from reference TRBV15 and TRBJ2-2): DAMVIQNPRYQVTQFGKPVTLSCSQTLNHNVMYWYQQKSSQAPKLLFHYYDKDFNNEADTPDNFQSRRPNTSFCFLDIRSPGLGDTAMYLCATSRDLLATFNTGELFFGEGSRLTVL.

The chain is built from TRBV10-3 and TRBJ2-1; maybe TRBD1 (5 bases). The V gene lost 4 bases and the J gene lost 2 bases, with 15 bases spanning the gap. The germline V gene has CDR1 ENHRY and CDR2 SYGVKD. This CDR3 region has 16 residues. The CDR3 DNA reads TGTGCCATCAGTGTTCAGGCAGGGCCGACCTACAATGAGCAGTTCTTC. Translation gives CAISVQAGPTYNEQFF.

This clonotype was seen more than once but under ten times. The genes are TRBV4-2 and TRBJ1-1; 9 bases fit TRBD1. Germline V lookup: CDR1 LGHNA, CDR2 YNFKEQ. V dropped 6 bases and J dropped 2; count of bases not matched to a gene: 10. This CDR3 comprises 16 residues. The CDR3 DNA follows: TGTGCCAGCAGACCTAACCCGGGACAGGGAAACACTGAAGCTTTCTTT. Its protein is CASRPNPGQGNTEAFF.

The chain carries TRBV20-1 and TRBJ2-7; 9 bases are a match to TRBD1. The CDR3 is made up of 13 amino acids. From germline, CDR1 is DFQATT and CDR2 SNEGSKA (reference sequence). The junction had 4 bases not matched to a gene; V was cut back by 3 bases and J by 4 bases. This chain's CDR3 is CSASWDRAYEQYF. The CDR3 DNA reads TGCAGTGCTAGCTGGGACAGGGCTTACGAGCAGTACTTC.

The V and J genes are TRBV7-9 and TRBJ2-1, with D perhaps matching TRBD1 (5 bases). The V gene's germline CDR1 is SEHNR and CDR2 FQNEAQ (reference sequence). The CDR3 spans 16 residues. Between the trimmed V and J ends, which lost 4 bases and 8 bases, there was a span of 21 bases. CDR3 sequence: CASSSPGQGHSHEQFF. CDR3 DNA sequence: TGTGCCAGCAGCTCCCCGGGTCAGGGCCATTCCCATGAGCAGTTCTTC. The variable domain in full, completed from reference TRBV7-9 and TRBJ2-1, reads DTGVSQNPRHKITKRGQNVTFRCDPISEHNRLYWYRQTLGQGPEFLTYFQNEAQLEKSRLLSDRFSAERPKGSFSTLEIQRTEQGDSAMYLCASSSPGQGHSHEQFFGPGTRLTVL.

This clonotype showed up just a few times. The J gene is TRBJ2-7, the V gene TRBV4-1; 7 positions agree with TRBD1. Germline V gene lookup returns CDR1 MGHRA and CDR2 YSYEKL. The CDR3 totals 15 residues. J gave up 5 bases and V 1 base, and 8 bases lay outside the gene matches. The CDR3: CASSQGVTGFNEQYF. The CDR3 DNA is TGCGCCAGCAGCCAAGGTGTGACAGGGTTCAACGAGCAGTACTTC.

The table lists this clonotype with a few counts. The chain joins TRBV7-9 to TRBJ2-1; 7 bases fit TRBD1. In germline, CDR1 is SEHNR, CDR2 FQNEAQ (reference sequence). CDR3 size: 15 residues. Trimming cost V 2 bases and J 1 base; bases outside gene matches: 2. The CDR3 spells CASSLQGESYNEQFF. The CDR3 nucleotides read TGTGCCAGCAGCTTACAGGGGGAGTCCTACAATGAGCAGTTCTTC.

This clonotype was detected a few times. The chain carries TRBV20-1 and TRBJ2-1; D is perhaps TRBD2 (6 bases). CDR3 length: 17 residues. The V end was cut by 6 bases, the J end by 0 bases, with 21 bases between. Per germline, CDR1 DFQATT and CDR2 SNEGSKA (reference sequence). Written as DNA, the CDR3 is TGCAGTGCCAAACCTCACCTTCGGGAGAGCTCCTACAATGAGCAGTTCTTC. Its translation: CSAKPHLRESSYNEQFF.

V gene TRBV28 combines with J gene TRBJ2-2, with D hard to call. With 4 bases removed from V and 5 bases from J, the gap between germline ends came to 5 bases. Germline CDR1 and CDR2: MDHEN and SYDVKM. The CDR3 runs to 12 residues. The CDR3 nucleotides are TGTGCCAGCAGTTACCATACCGGGGAGCTGTTTTTT. Encoded protein: CASSYHTGELFF.

The gene calls are TRBV28 and TRBJ1-5, with D possibly TRBD1 on 6 matching bases. The length of the CDR3 is 15 residues. The V and J ends lost 4 bases and 1 base respectively, with 11 bases between them. In germline, CDR1 is MDHEN, CDR2 SYDVKM. Written as DNA, the CDR3 is TGTGCCAGCAGTTCCCCAGACAGGAGCAATCAGCCCCAGCATTTT. It specifies CASSSPDRSNQPQHF.

This clonotype occurred a few times. The chain couples TRBV4-3 to TRBJ2-5; D could derive from TRBD1 or TRBD2 (5 bases each). CDR1 and CDR2 (germline): LGHNA, YSLEER. V was trimmed by 4 bases and J by 5 bases, leaving 14 bases between them. This CDR3 has 14 residues. The DNA for the CDR3 is TGCGCCAGCAGCCCTGGGTCAGGGAGCGAGACCCAGTACTTC. Amino acid sequence: CASSPGSGSETQYF.

The genes are TRBV20-1 and TRBJ2-7, with D unclear. CDR3 length: 12 residues. Looked up from germline, CDR1 is DFQATT and CDR2 is SNEGSKA (reference sequence). Trimming shortened V by 3 bases and J by 1 base, and 7 bases separated the two germline ends. In DNA, the CDR3 is TGCAGTGCTAGGACAAATTCCTACGAGCAGTACTTC. Protein sequence: CSARTNSYEQYF.

The V call is TRBV6-2 or TRBV6-3, the J call TRBJ2-7; D is uncertain. Germline V CDR1 and CDR2: MNHEY, SVGEGT. V lost 2 bases to trimming and J lost 3 bases, with 5 bases between them. This CDR3 is built from 12 residues. CDR3 coding DNA: TGTGCCAGCAGTTACAGCAACTACGAGCAGTACTTC. This codes for CASSYSNYEQYF.

The V gene is TRBV4-1, the J gene TRBJ1-1; D is perhaps TRBD1 (5 bases). This CDR3 has 15 amino acids. The V gene's germline CDR1 is MGHRA and CDR2 YSYEKL. Trimming removed 2 bases at V and 2 bases at J, with 12 bases between. Here the CDR3 reads CASSQPTGINTEAFF. DNA for the CDR3: TGCGCCAGCAGCCAACCCACAGGAATTAACACTGAAGCTTTCTTT.

This clonotype was found a few times. The V gene is TRBV5-6, the J gene TRBJ1-3; D may be TRBD1 (6 bases). Trimming left V 9 bases short and J 0 bases short, with 19 bases between. The CDR3 has 16 residues. Germline CDR1 and CDR2: SGHDT and YYEEEE. The CDR3 region is CATFRGGAYSGNTIYF. DNA for the CDR3: TGTGCCACCTTTAGGGGGGGGGCCTACTCTGGAAACACCATATATTTT.

At least ten counts were recorded for this clonotype. This chain uses TRBV6-2 or TRBV6-3 with TRBJ1-6, with D uncertain. CDR1 is MNHEY, CDR2 SVGEGT, per germline. There are 13 residues in the CDR3. V shed 7 bases and J shed 7 bases, with 11 bases lying between them. The CDR3 sequence is CASTEDGNSPLHF. The CDR3 DNA sequence: TGTGCCAGCACCGAAGACGGGAATTCACCCCTCCACTTT.

This clonotype has a handful of counts. The rearrangement links TRBV12-3 or TRBV12-4 to TRBJ2-5; tentative D call: TRBD1 (6 bases). The CDR3 is 13 residues long. The V end was cut by 5 bases, the J end by 5 bases, with 12 bases between. In nucleotides, the CDR3 is TGTGCCAGCAGTGGGGACAAGTGGGAGACCCAGTACTTC. Translated: CASSGDKWETQYF.